The 28 T cell receptor beta chains in this list originate from one sample, sequenced in a study of shared clonotypes between healthy human individuals. Some clones are missing from TCRdb's copy, which holds only in-frame ones; the method was immunoSEQ multiplex PCR. The sample holds under 600,000 clones, roughly 79% seen once. Sequenced sample: PBMCs. These receptor sequences come from a woman between 40 and 50 years old in good health. Some clones in this sample may be carry-over from other donors' samples.

The chain couples TRBV4-1 to TRBJ2-7; 7 bases are shared with TRBD2. The CDR3 is 15 residues long. Germline values: CDR1 MGHRA, CDR2 YSYEKL. J was trimmed by 1 base and V by 1 base; bases with no gene match: 4. Written as DNA, the CDR3 is TGCGCCAGCAGCCAAGTCCTAGCGGCATCCTACGAGCAGTACTTC. Its protein is CASSQVLAASYEQYF.

This chain uses TRBV15 with TRBJ1-4; D may be TRBD1 (5 bases). The CDR3 has 15 amino acids. The germline V gene has CDR1 LNHNV and CDR2 YYDKDF (reference sequence). V gave up 0 bases and J gave up 5 bases, with 10 bases separating them. The CDR3 DNA reads as TGTGCCACCAGCAGAGATCTAGGGACGAATGAAAAACTGTTTTTT. This gives the protein CATSRDLGTNEKLFF.

There are a few counts of this clone. One junction end disagrees with the germline gene, perhaps due to a read error. The rearrangement links TRBV7-9 to TRBJ1-4; a possible D gene is TRBD1 (5 bases). CDR3 length: 14 amino acids. From germline, CDR1 is SEHNR and CDR2 FQNEAQ (reference sequence). This CDR3 reads CATSPQGANEKLFF. DNA of the CDR3: TGTGCCACCAGCCCCCAAGGGGCTAATGAAAAACTGTTTTTT.

In regard to this clone: Since a much larger clone is just one base distant, this may be a read error. J is TRBJ1-2 and V is TRBV27; D not resolved. Germline values: CDR1 MNHEY, CDR2 SMNVEV (reference sequence). The V and J ends lost 2 bases and 8 bases respectively, with 12 bases between them. CDR3 length equals 13 residues. In nucleotides, the CDR3 is TGTGCCAGCAGTTTAAGTAGGGCGAGGGGCTACACCTTC. Translated: CASSLSRARGYTF.

The gene calls are TRBV11-2 and TRBJ2-1, with TRBD2 matching 13 bases. V trimming: 5 bases; J trimming: 4 bases; junction bases outside the gene matches: 11. The CDR3 spans 18 residues. Looked up from germline, CDR1 is SGHAT and CDR2 is FQNNGV. CDR3 residues: CASSRQLAGGPIYNEQFF. As DNA, the CDR3 is TGTGCCAGCAGCCGGCAACTAGCGGGAGGGCCCATTTACAATGAGCAGTTCTTC.

Regarding this clone: A much bigger clone sits one base away, suggesting this may be a read error. DNA of the CDR3: TGTGCCAGCAGTTCCAACACAGATACGCAGTATTTT. Translated: CASSSNTDTQYF. The chain is built from TRBV27 and TRBJ2-3; no reliable D call. The CDR3 has 12 amino acids. In germline, CDR1 is MNHEY, CDR2 SMNVEV (reference sequence). Trimming removed 4 bases at V and 2 bases at J, with 4 bases between.

This sequence joins TRBV5-5 and TRBJ2-1; TRBD1 might be the D (7 bases). V lost 1 base to trimming and J lost 4 bases, with 21 bases between them. The CDR3 totals 18 residues. CDR1 is SGHKS and CDR2 is YYEKEE in the germline V gene (reference sequence). In DNA form, the CDR3 reads TGTGCCAGCAGCTTGAGAGTAGGGGGCGGGACGGGGTACAATGAGCAGTTCTTC. Encoded protein: CASSLRVGGGTGYNEQFF.

This clone was found once. In nucleotides, the CDR3 is TGCGCCAGCAGCTTGGACGGGACAGGGGGCGACGGGAGTGAAGCTTTCTTT. It specifies CASSLDGTGGDGSEAFF. V gene TRBV5-1 combines with J gene TRBJ1-1, with 12 bases matching TRBD1. V was clipped by 0 bases and J by 7 bases; unmatched bases: 10. Germline V lookup: CDR1 SGHRS, CDR2 YFSETQ. This CDR3 is 17 amino acids long.

The chain joins TRBV29-1 to TRBJ1-5; weak D call: TRBD1 (5 bases). This CDR3 has 12 residues. V shed 4 bases and J shed 5 bases, with 9 bases lying between them. The germline gives CDR1 SQVTM, CDR2 ANQGSEA. The CDR3 loop is CSVVVGDQPQHF. The DNA for the CDR3 is TGCAGCGTTGTGGTGGGGGATCAGCCCCAGCATTTT.

CDR3 residues: CASSYRRVDGYTF. CDR3 sequence (DNA): TGTGCCAGCAGTTACAGGAGGGTCGATGGCTACACCTTC. This chain connects TRBV6-5 to TRBJ1-2; no firm D call. The CDR3 has 13 residues. Per the germline V gene, CDR1 is MNHEY and CDR2 is SVGAGI. V gave up 2 bases and J gave up 6 bases, with 10 bases separating them.

This clone was recorded once. This rearrangement joins TRBV9 to TRBJ2-1; possibly TRBD1 or TRBD2 for D (5 bases each). V lost 0 bases and J 9 bases, leaving 7 bases between the germline ends. The CDR3 covers 12 residues. Germline loops: CDR1 SGDLS, CDR2 YYNGEE. The CDR3: CASSVAGTEQFF. CDR3 nucleotide sequence: TGTGCCAGCAGCGTAGCGGGGACTGAGCAGTTCTTC. The complete variable domain, with remaining parts taken from reference TRBV9 and TRBJ2-1, reads DSGVTQTPKHLITATGQRVTLRCSPRSGDLSVYWYQQSLDQGLQFLIQYYNGEERAKGNILERFSAQQFPDLHSELNLSSLELGDSALYFCASSVAGTEQFFGPGTRLTVL.

J is TRBJ1-2 and V is TRBV28, with 9 nucleotides matching TRBD1. The CDR3 spans 15 residues. Per the germline V gene, CDR1 is MDHEN and CDR2 is SYDVKM. V lost 2 bases to trimming and J lost 7 bases; unmatched junction nucleotides: 8. CDR3 amino acids: CASSLPGQGSGGYTF. CDR3 nucleotide sequence: TGTGCCAGCAGTTTACCGGGACAGGGAAGTGGTGGCTACACCTTC.

About this clone itself: It differs at one base from a far larger clone, so likely a read error. Other DNA variants within this sample encode the same CDR3. The gene calls are TRBV21-1 and TRBJ1-2; the table's TRBD1 call for D was not verified on the DNA. TRBV21-1 has pseudogene status. The CDR3 is made up of 11 amino acids. CDR3 DNA: TGTGCCAGCGGGACAGGGGGGAGTGAGACATTC. The encoded protein is CASGTGGSETF.

The rearrangement links TRBV7-8 to TRBJ1-1; D ambiguous. This CDR3 contains 14 residues. The germline V and J ends were trimmed by 1 base and 4 bases, with 10 bases remaining between them. Germline V lookup: CDR1 SGHVS, CDR2 FQNEAQ. The CDR3 DNA reads TGTGCCAGCAGCTTAGGAGGAAGCGGCACTGAAGCTTTCTTT. Its protein product is CASSLGGSGTEAFF.

The genes are TRBV30 and TRBJ1-5; D gene ambiguous. The V and J ends lost 0 bases and 3 bases respectively, with 6 bases between them. CDR1 is GTSNPN, CDR2 SVGIG, per germline (reference sequence). CDR3 size: 13 residues. The CDR3 is CAWSVSPNQPQHF. DNA of the CDR3: TGTGCCTGGAGTGTCTCCCCCAATCAGCCCCAGCATTTT.

The chain uses TRBV18 and TRBJ2-1, with 11 bases lining up with TRBD2. This CDR3 has 14 residues. CDR1 and CDR2 from the germline V gene are KGHSH and LQKENI. V lost 3 bases to trimming and J lost 5 bases; unmatched junction nucleotides: 0. CDR3 nucleotides: TGTGCCAGCTCACCTAGCGGGAGGGACAATGAGCAGTTCTTC. It is translated as CASSPSGRDNEQFF.

Here the CDR3 DNA reads TGTGCCAGTAGTAACGGAGCAGTTCCAGGGAGCTATGGCTACACCTTC. Its protein is CASSNGAVPGSYGYTF. The V call is TRBV19, the J call TRBJ1-2, with D possibly matching TRBD1 (5 bases). The germline gives CDR1 LNHDA, CDR2 SQIVND (reference sequence). The CDR3 totals 16 residues. Trimming pared 4 bases from V and 4 bases from J, leaving 19 bases between. Drawing the rest from reference TRBV19 and TRBJ1-2, the complete variable domain is DGGITQSPKYLFRKEGQNVTLSCEQNLNHDAMYWYRQDPGQGLRLIYYSQIVNDFQKGDIAEGYSVSREKKESFPLTVTSAQKNPTAFYLCASSNGAVPGSYGYTFGSGTRLTVV.

This clone was counted many times. The rearrangement uses TRBV7-6 and TRBJ2-2, with a possible D match to TRBD2 (6 bases). Germline CDR1 SGHVS, CDR2 FNYEAQ. V lost 2 bases, J lost 5 bases, and 15 bases lay in between. The CDR3 extends over 16 amino acids. The CDR3 DNA reads TGTGCCAGCAGCTTACCGGATCTCCGGGGGACCGGGGAGCTGTTTTTT. Its protein product is CASSLPDLRGTGELFF.

This clone counts as medium-sized (0.01 to 0.1%). The sample holds other DNA sequences that translate to the same CDR3. The chain has TRBV20-1 and TRBJ2-5; perhaps TRBD1 as D (6 bases). Germline-derived CDR1 and CDR2 are DFQATT and SNEGSKA (reference sequence). The CDR3 is 11 residues long. The CDR3 loop reads CSGQLGETQYF. DNA for the CDR3: TGCAGCGGACAGTTAGGAGAGACCCAGTACTTC.

The V call is TRBV2, the J call TRBJ2-5; TRBD2 matches at 10 bases. The length of the CDR3 is 14 residues. Unmatched junction bases numbered 5, after V lost 6 bases and J lost 4 bases. The germline CDR1 and CDR2 sequences are SNHLY and FYNNEI. The CDR3 nucleotides are TGTGCCAGCAGCCCCAGGACTAGCGGAGAGACCCAGTACTTC. Protein: CASSPRTSGETQYF.

V usage is TRBV5-4 and J usage is TRBJ1-4; no clear D gene. The CDR3 has 13 amino acids. Germline V gives CDR1 SGHNT, CDR2 YYREEE (reference sequence). Trimming shortened V by 4 bases and J by 4 bases, and 8 bases separated the two germline ends. The CDR3 DNA reads as TGTGCCAGCAGCAGTGTGGGTAATGAAAAACTGTTTTTT. Amino acids: CASSSVGNEKLFF.

V gene TRBV7-2 combines with J gene TRBJ2-2; 12 positions match TRBD2. J lost 9 bases, V lost 4 bases, and 6 bases had no gene match. The CDR3 spans 15 residues. Germline V gives CDR1 SGHTA, CDR2 FQGNSA. The CDR3 region is CASSSTSGGYWELFF. The CDR3 bases are TGTGCCAGCAGCTCCACTAGCGGGGGGTACTGGGAGCTGTTTTTT.

This chain joins TRBV5-1 and TRBJ2-1; TRBD2 agrees at 12 bases. The trim removed 6 bases at V and 5 bases at J, leaving 12 bases unmatched. This CDR3 comprises 17 residues. Per germline, CDR1 SGHRS and CDR2 YFSETQ. The CDR3: CASTGLAGPTLDNEQFF. DNA for the CDR3: TGCGCCAGCACCGGACTAGCGGGACCGACCTTGGACAATGAGCAGTTCTTC.

The V gene is TRBV11-3, the J gene TRBJ2-1; D is undetermined. The germline CDR1 and CDR2 sequences are SGHNT and YENEEA. The CDR3 runs 15 residues. The V and J ends lost 5 bases and 5 bases respectively, with 16 bases between them. CDR3 DNA: TGTGCCAGCAGCCCACAGCCTCAGCCCCACAATGAGCAGTTCTTC. Translated, it gives CASSPQPQPHNEQFF.

Comment on this clone: A single base is all that separates this from a far larger clone, so a read error is likely. This CDR3 is also generated by other DNA sequences in the sample. The rearrangement links TRBV10-3 to TRBJ2-3, with TRBD2 matching over 16 bases. The CDR3 has 17 residues. Germline values: CDR1 ENHRY, CDR2 SYGVKD. The CDR3 nucleotides read TGTGCCATAAGTGAGAAGGGACTAGCGGGAGGGACAGATACGCAGTATTTT. It codes for CAISEKGLAGGTDTQYF.

This chain connects TRBV19 to TRBJ2-5; maybe TRBD2 (6 bases). This CDR3 comprises 13 residues. The V and J ends lost 7 bases and 1 base respectively, with 10 bases between them. Germline CDR1 and CDR2: LNHDA and SQIVND (reference sequence). CDR3 sequence: CASMRGSQETQYF. CDR3 sequence (DNA): TGTGCCAGTATGCGGGGATCCCAAGAGACCCAGTACTTC.

This chain's CDR3 is CASSLSTERPQQYF. Written as DNA, the CDR3 is TGTGCCAGCAGCTTATCGACTGAGAGACCCCAGCAGTATTTT. The chain carries TRBV11-3 and TRBJ2-3, with D hard to call. The length of the CDR3 is 14 residues. Looked up from germline, CDR1 is SGHNT and CDR2 is YENEEA. V lost 2 bases, J lost 11 bases, and 17 bases lay in between.

The chain has TRBV6-5 and TRBJ2-1; 8 positions agree with TRBD1. This CDR3 contains 16 residues. Trimming cost V 2 bases and J 8 bases; bases outside gene matches: 11. Germline values: CDR1 MNHEY, CDR2 SVGAGI. The CDR3 DNA reads TGTGCCAGCAGTTACAGTTGGCAGGGGGCAGGTGATGAGCAGTTCTTC. Its protein product is CASSYSWQGAGDEQFF.